Listed below are T cell receptor beta chains from one sample, sequenced in a study of shared clonotypes between healthy human individuals. Measured with immunoSEQ multiplex PCR; TCRdb has only the in-frame clones, and not every one. Of about 600,000 clones in the sample, less than 97% are singletons; the top ten hold about 0.11%. The material sequenced was naive CD8+ T cells sorted from blood. Source of these receptors: a woman in her twenties or thirties in good health. CDR3s include the opening cysteine and the closing phenylalanine or tryptophan. A D gene is named only where the DNA matches it firmly. Size values are once, few and many counts, or a class for expanded clones, and some rows have none.

D,size,V,J,DNA,CDR3
-,once,TRBV7-9,TRBJ1-2,TGTGCCAGCAGCCACGACAGGACCTCTAACTATGGCTACACCTTC,CASSHDRTSNYGYTF
-,-,TRBV15,TRBJ1-2,TGTGCCACCAGCCCTGGGGCGGGTGGACTTCTCTATGGCTACACCTTC,CATSPGAGGLLYGYTF
TRBD1,-,TRBV19,TRBJ1-2,TGTGCCAGTAGATCTGGAGGGGGCGGCTATGGCTACACCTTC,CASRSGGGGYGYTF
-,-,TRBV2,TRBJ2-1,TGTGCCACCAGGGGTCAGTTCTACAATGAGCAGTTCTTC,CATRGQFYNEQFF
-,-,TRBV7-9,TRBJ2-5,TGTGCCAGCAGCCCTCCGGTGTCCGGGAGAGGGGAGACCCAGTACTTC,CASSPPVSGRGETQYF
-,-,TRBV27,TRBJ2-1,TGTGCCAGCAGTTCGGACAGATACAATGAGCAGTTCTTC,CASSSDRYNEQFF
-,once,TRBV19,TRBJ1-5,TGTGCCAGTAGTATAGATCTGACCCGCGGCCAGCCCCAGCATTTT,CASSIDLTRGQPQHF
-,once,TRBV9,TRBJ2-4,TGTGCCAGCAGCGTAGGGTGGGCCAAAAACATTCAGTACTTC,CASSVGWAKNIQYF
TRBD2,-,TRBV7-9,TRBJ2-1,TGTGCCAGCAGCTGGGGGACTAGCGGGAGGAAGTACAATGAGCAGTTCTTC,CASSWGTSGRKYNEQFF
-,-,TRBV27,TRBJ2-3,TGTGCCAGCAGAGGTGGTCCAGATACGCAGTATTTT,CASRGGPDTQYF
-,-,TRBV19,TRBJ1-5,TGTGCCAGTAGTCCCCCCGGCCGGACACCAAAAATTCATAGCAATCAGCCCCAGCATTTT,CASSPPGRTPKIHSNQPQHF
TRBD1,-,TRBV29-1,TRBJ1-2,TGCAGCGTTCGGACAGGGTTCGGGTATGGCTACACCTTC,CSVRTGFGYGYTF
TRBD1,-,TRBV6-1,TRBJ2-7,TGTGCCGCAGGGGGCTTGTACGAGCAGTACTTC,CAAGGLYEQYF
TRBD1,many,TRBV19,TRBJ1-1,TGTGCCAGTAGTGCCCCCCGGACAGGGTTGACTGAAGCTTTCTTT,CASSAPRTGLTEAFF
-,-,TRBV15,TRBJ2-5,TGTGCCACCAGCAGAGAGTGGGGGCGCGGCGAGACCCAGTACTTC,CATSREWGRGETQYF
-,-,TRBV28,TRBJ2-7,TGTGCCAGCAAACCCCCCGGGACAAACTACGAGCAGTACTTC,CASKPPGTNYEQYF
-,-,TRBV28,TRBJ1-2,TGTGCCAGCAACAACTGGCGGGGTGGATATGGCTACACCTTC,CASNNWRGGYGYTF
-,-,TRBV11-2,TRBJ2-1,TGTGCCAGCAGCTTAGATGGGGGGACCGGGACTCAATCCCATGAGCAGTTCTTC,CASSLDGGTGTQSHEQFF
-,-,TRBV7-9,TRBJ2-7,TGTGCCAGCGTCGAGGGGAATCCAAGCTCCTACGAGCAGTACTTC,CASVEGNPSSYEQYF
TRBD1,-,TRBV5-6,TRBJ1-3,TGTGCCAGCAGCTGGGACAGGGAGTATGGAAACACCATATATTTT,CASSWDREYGNTIYF
-,-,TRBV9,TRBJ2-1,TGTGCCAGCAGCGTAGCTCGGGGGTACAATGAGCAGTTCTTC,CASSVARGYNEQFF
-,-,TRBV28,TRBJ2-3,TGTGCCAGCAGTTTGGGGGTCGGGACAGATACGCAGTATTTT,CASSLGVGTDTQYF
-,once,TRBV27,TRBJ1-1,TGTGCCAGCAGTTTCGCGACCTTGAACACTGAAGCTTTCTTT,CASSFATLNTEAFF
-,-,TRBV27,TRBJ1-3,TGTGCCAGCAGCTCCCTGGCGGGAACGCCTGGAAACACCATATATTTT,CASSSLAGTPGNTIYF
-,-,TRBV28,TRBJ2-7,TGTGCCAGCGGCCTCTACGAGCAGTACTTC,CASGLYEQYF
-,-,TRBV19,TRBJ2-2,TGTGCCAGTAGTATTACGGGGGCCGGGGAGCTGTTTTTT,CASSITGAGELFF
TRBD2,-,TRBV19,TRBJ2-7,TGTGCCAGCTGCAGCGGGAGGGGAGCCTACGAGCAGTACTTC,CASCSGRGAYEQYF
-,few,TRBV19,TRBJ2-3,TGTGCCAGTAGATCCTTAGAGATTTCTACAGATACGCAGTATTTT,CASRSLEISTDTQYF
TRBD2,-,TRBV10-2,TRBJ2-7,TGCGCCAGCGGGGAGGGGTACGAGCAGTACTTC,CASGEGYEQYF
-,-,TRBV7-6,TRBJ2-3,TGTGCCAGCAGCTTATATCTAGCTTACACAGATACGCAGTATTTT,CASSLYLAYTDTQYF
TRBD2,-,TRBV4-2,TRBJ2-7,TGTGCCAGCAGCCAAGATGGGACTAGTTCGCCCGAGCAGTACTTC,CASSQDGTSSPEQYF
-,-,TRBV7-9,TRBJ2-3,TGTGCCAGCAGCTTTGATAACACCTACACAGATACGCAGTATTTT,CASSFDNTYTDTQYF
TRBD1,-,TRBV28,TRBJ2-2,TGTGCCAGCAGTGTGGCCGGGACAGGGGGATACACCGGGGAGCTGTTTTTT,CASSVAGTGGYTGELFF
-,once,TRBV15,TRBJ2-1,TGTGCCACCAGCGTAGCGGACTACAATGAGCAGTTCTTC,CATSVADYNEQFF
-,-,TRBV4-1,TRBJ2-7,TGCGCCAGCAGCCACTCCTACGAGCAGTACTTC,CASSHSYEQYF
TRBD2,-,TRBV14,TRBJ2-1,TGTGCCAGCAGTCTGACTAGCGGCAATGAGCAGTTCTTC,CASSLTSGNEQFF
-,-,TRBV28,TRBJ2-7,TGTGCCAGCATCCCTGCGACGGGATCCTACGAGCAGTACTTC,CASIPATGSYEQYF
-,-,TRBV29-1,TRBJ2-1,TGCAGCGATCGACCAGGAACTTACAATGAGCAGTTCTTC,CSDRPGTYNEQFF
-,-,TRBV11-2,TRBJ2-1,TGTGCCAGCAGTTCGGTAGCCGACTCCTACAATGAGCAGTTCTTC,CASSSVADSYNEQFF
TRBD2,-,TRBV5-4,TRBJ2-7,TGTGCCAGCAGCTTGGCCGCGACTAGCGGGAGGGAGCAGTACTTC,CASSLAATSGREQYF
-,-,TRBV19,TRBJ1-1,TGTGCCAGTAGTATAGATCTTCGCCTCCACTCTAGTAACACTGAAGCTTTCTTT,CASSIDLRLHSSNTEAFF
-,once,TRBV7-8,TRBJ2-7,TGTGCCAGCAGCTATACCCCTATGGTGGCCTACGAGCAGTACTTC,CASSYTPMVAYEQYF
-,-,TRBV28,TRBJ1-1,TGTGCCAGCAGTTTGAGAGGGGATATGAACACTGAAGCTTTCTTT,CASSLRGDMNTEAFF
-,-,TRBV5-6,TRBJ1-1,TGTGCCAGCAGTTGGGGGAACACTGAAGCTTTCTTT,CASSWGNTEAFF